This TCR beta chain was sequenced for a study of PD-1 blockade in mismatch repair-deficient tumors. Study at large: Patients had fewer than 15 mismatch repair-deficient cancer types and were previously treated and progressing.

Germline lookup yields CDR1 SGHTA and CDR2 FQGNSA. The germline V and J ends were trimmed by 5 bases and 5 bases, with 22 bases remaining between them. This CDR3 comprises 17 residues. PCR or immunohistochemistry showed mismatch repair deficiency in every enrolled patient. Three pembrolizumab responders had their TCRs sequenced. For this clone: What it binds is unknown.

Regarding the study as a whole: Tumor-resident clones, often absent from pretreatment blood, expanded after pembrolizumab and then contracted.

Here immunoSEQ multiplex PCR was the method, and the copy in TCRdb shows in-frame clones only, minus some. The table lists fewer than 20,000 clones, roughly 84% of them singletons. The chain links TRBV7-2 to TRBJ2-1, with D possibly being TRBD2 (5 bases). Sequencing used PBMCs, obtained 4 weeks after starting pembrolizumab. This sequence originates from an adult with mismatch repair-deficient cancer. The chain's CDR3 is CASSAFREPLGNNEQFF. The CDR3 DNA reads as TGTGCCAGCAGCGCTTTTAGGGAACCACTAGGTAACAATGAGCAGTTCTTC.